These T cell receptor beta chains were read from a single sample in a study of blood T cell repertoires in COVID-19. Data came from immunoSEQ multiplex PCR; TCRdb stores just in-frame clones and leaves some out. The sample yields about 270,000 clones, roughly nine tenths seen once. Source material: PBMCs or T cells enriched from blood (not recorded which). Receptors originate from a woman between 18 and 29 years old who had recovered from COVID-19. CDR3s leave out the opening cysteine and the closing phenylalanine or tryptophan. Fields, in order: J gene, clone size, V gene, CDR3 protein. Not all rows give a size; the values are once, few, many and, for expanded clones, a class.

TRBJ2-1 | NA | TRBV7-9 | ASSSFSGGADEQF
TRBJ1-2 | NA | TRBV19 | ASAGQGTSFYGYT
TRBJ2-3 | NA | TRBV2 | ASSEGQGAWDTQY
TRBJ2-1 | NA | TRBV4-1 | ASSQEASSYNEQF
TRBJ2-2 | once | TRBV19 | ASSVGTGTGELF
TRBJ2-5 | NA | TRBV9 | ASSVGGQQETQY
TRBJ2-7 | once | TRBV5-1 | ASSRDWTRAHEQY
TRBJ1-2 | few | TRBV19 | ASSERRGKFSYT
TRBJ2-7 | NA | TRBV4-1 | ASSPILAGAYEQY
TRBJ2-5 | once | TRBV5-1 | ASSSLARETQY
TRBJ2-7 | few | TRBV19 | ASSTGQVTYEQY
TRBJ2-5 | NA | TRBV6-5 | ASSLQPHLQETQY
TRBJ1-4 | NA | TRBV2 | ASRAGGNEKLF
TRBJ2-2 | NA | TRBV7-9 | ASSPDRAGGELF
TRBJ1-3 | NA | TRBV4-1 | ASSQSPTGSGNTIY
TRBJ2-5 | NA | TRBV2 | ASSEAPGIQETQY
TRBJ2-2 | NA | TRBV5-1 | ASSLGAGTSNTGELF
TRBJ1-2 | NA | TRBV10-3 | AISDPTGDYGYT
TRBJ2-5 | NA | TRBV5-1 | ASRHTRAEGYQETQY
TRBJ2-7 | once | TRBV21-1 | ASSNRPGQGNEQY
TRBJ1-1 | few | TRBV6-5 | ASRLTGGLTEAF
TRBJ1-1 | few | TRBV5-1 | ASSPGGNTEAF
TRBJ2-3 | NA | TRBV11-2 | ASSLLGGGPSDTQY
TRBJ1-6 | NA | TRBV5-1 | ASSSRGGENSPLH
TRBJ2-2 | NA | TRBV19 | ATSGTAFTGELF
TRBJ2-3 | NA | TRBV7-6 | ASSHFSGAGDTQY
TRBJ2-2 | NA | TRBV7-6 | ASSPPGQAPGELF
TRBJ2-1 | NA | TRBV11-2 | ASSLGRSSYNEQF
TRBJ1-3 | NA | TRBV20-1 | SAFQGYTIY